Each of the 22 T cell receptor beta chains below was sequenced from the same sample in a study of radiation and T cells in renal cell carcinoma. Sequencing used immunoSEQ multiplex PCR; TCRdb keeps in-frame clones, though not all of them. This sample has 100,000 to 150,000 clones, with roughly four fifths found just once. Time point of the sample: blood 2 weeks post-SBRT. The treatment is: 15 Gy SBRT to primary tumor, nephrectomy 4 weeks later. The input for sequencing was blood, taken from a patient whose treatment included radiotherapy and nephrectomy. These receptors came from a man between 45 and 60 years old with renal cell carcinoma.

The chain has TRBV6-5 and TRBJ1-1, with 8 positions matching TRBD1. With 4 bases clipped from V and 0 bases from J, the junction kept 7 bases outside the gene matches. Germline CDR1 and CDR2: MNHEY and SVGAGI. This CDR3 has 16 amino acids. The CDR3 loop reads CASSSLSTGVNTEAFF. CDR3 nucleotide sequence: TGTGCCAGCAGTTCCCTTTCGACAGGGGTGAACACTGAAGCTTTCTTT.

The rearrangement joins TRBV7-2 to TRBJ2-1, with D perhaps matching TRBD1 (6 bases). V was cut by 1 base and J by 1 base, with 11 bases left in between. Germline-derived CDR1 and CDR2 are SGHTA and FQGNSA. The CDR3 has 16 amino acids. CDR3 nucleotides: TGTGCCAGCAGCTTAGACAGGGACGGTTCCTACAATGAGCAGTTCTTC. Protein product: CASSLDRDGSYNEQFF.

V gene TRBV18 combines with J gene TRBJ1-2, with a tentative D call TRBD1 (5 bases). The CDR3 spans 13 residues. Per germline, CDR1 KGHSH and CDR2 LQKENI. V was clipped by 2 bases and J by 8 bases, with 12 bases between them. The CDR3 region has the DNA TGTGCCAGCTCACCATCAGGGAAAAAAGGCTACACCTTC. This gives the protein CASSPSGKKGYTF.

The chain combines TRBV27 with TRBJ2-1, with 7 bases aligning to TRBD1. The length of the CDR3 is 14 residues. In germline, CDR1 is MNHEY, CDR2 SMNVEV (reference sequence). Trimming at V came to 9 bases and at J to 6 bases, leaving 11 bases not matched to a gene. The CDR3 loop is CARRGRTWGNEQFF. The CDR3 nucleotides read TGTGCCAGGAGGGGGCGGACCTGGGGCAATGAGCAGTTCTTC.

This clone was recorded a few times. The chain couples TRBV5-1 to TRBJ1-2, with D perhaps matching TRBD1 (6 bases). Trimming pared 5 bases from V and 2 bases from J, leaving 19 bases between. This CDR3 has 16 residues. Germline V CDR1 and CDR2: SGHRS, YFSETQ. For the CDR3, the DNA is TGCGCCAGCAGTTTTGCAGGGGCGGAAGTAAACTATGGCTACACCTTC. Protein: CASSFAGAEVNYGYTF.

This chain connects TRBV29-1 to TRBJ2-5, with D hard to call. CDR1 is SQVTM, CDR2 ANQGSEA, per germline. Deletions cut 4 bases from V and 2 bases from J, with 17 bases between. The CDR3 sequence is 15 residues long. CDR3 protein: CSVVGFRASQETQYF. The CDR3, as DNA: TGCAGCGTTGTGGGGTTTAGGGCATCACAAGAGACCCAGTACTTC.

The chain combines TRBV5-1 with TRBJ1-3; no reliable D call. The germline V and J ends were trimmed by 0 bases and 4 bases, with 8 bases remaining between them. CDR3 length: 14 amino acids. Germline values: CDR1 SGHRS, CDR2 YFSETQ. The CDR3 loop reads CASSLGDRGNTIYF. Here the CDR3 DNA reads TGCGCCAGCAGCTTGGGGGATAGAGGAAACACCATATATTTT. Based on the CDR3 plus reference TRBV5-1 and TRBJ1-3, the full variable domain is KAGVTQTPRYLIKTRGQQVTLSCSPISGHRSVSWYQQTPGQGLQFLFEYFSETQRNKGNFPGRFSGRQFSNSRSEMNVSTLELGDSALYLCASSLGDRGNTIYFGEGSWLTVV.

V gene TRBV28 combines with J gene TRBJ1-4; D might be TRBD1 (6 bases). The V gene's germline CDR1 is MDHEN and CDR2 SYDVKM. V shed 5 bases and J shed 7 bases, with 14 bases lying between them. The CDR3 contains 14 residues. The CDR3 loop reads CASSLLLQGEKLFF. The CDR3 DNA reads as TGTGCCAGCAGTCTATTGCTACAGGGTGAAAAACTGTTTTTT.

The CDR3 DNA follows: TGCAGCGTTGTCCTACGGGACGAGGTCTTCTATGGCTACACCTTC. Its translation: CSVVLRDEVFYGYTF. The chain combines TRBV29-1 with TRBJ1-2, with D possibly TRBD1 on 5 matching bases. Germline assignment: CDR1 SQVTM and CDR2 ANQGSEA. The CDR3 has 15 amino acids. Between the trimmed V and J ends, which lost 4 bases and 4 bases, there was a span of 19 bases. The full variable domain, in which reference TRBV29-1 and TRBJ1-2 provide the parts outside the CDR3, is SAVISQKPSRDICQRGTSLTIQCQVDSQVTMMFWYRQQPGQSLTLIATANQGSEATYESGFVIDKFPISRPNLTFSTLTVSNMSPEDSSIYLCSVVLRDEVFYGYTFGSGTRLTVV.

This clone was observed a handful of times. The sample carries other DNA sequences with the same CDR3. The chain links TRBV27 to TRBJ1-1, with D possibly TRBD1 on 5 matching bases. Trimming removed 3 bases from V and 1 base from J, with 6 bases in between. CDR3 length equals 13 residues. Germline assignment: CDR1 MNHEY and CDR2 SMNVEV (reference sequence). CDR3 in DNA: TGTGCCAGCAGTTTGGGGCAGAACACTGAAGCTTTCTTT. It codes for CASSLGQNTEAFF.

The chain carries TRBV5-1 and TRBJ2-5, with D unclear. V lost 10 bases and J 4 bases, leaving 14 bases between the germline ends. The CDR3 sequence is 12 residues long. The germline gives CDR1 SGHRS, CDR2 YFSETQ. DNA for the CDR3: TGCGCCGGACCAGGATTTCGAGAGACCCAGTACTTC. Protein sequence: CAGPGFRETQYF.

This sequence joins TRBV7-6 and TRBJ2-3; D perhaps matches TRBD2 (6 bases). Germline CDR1 SGHVS, CDR2 FNYEAQ. Trimming left V 5 bases short and J 4 bases short, with 16 bases between. The CDR3 consists of 15 residues. This chain's CDR3 is CASSREPEGPDTQYF. CDR3 DNA sequence: TGTGCCAGCAGCCGAGAACCGGAGGGCCCAGATACGCAGTATTTT.

The chain is built from TRBV4-3 and TRBJ2-2; D could derive from TRBD1 or TRBD2 (5 bases each). V was pared by 0 bases and J by 6 bases, with 26 bases between. In germline, CDR1 is LGHNA, CDR2 YSLEER. CDR3 length: 20 amino acids. For the CDR3, the DNA is TGCGCCAGCAGCCAAGATCCGGTTCGTCAGGGTTGGGGGATCCCCGGGGAGCTGTTTTTT. Translation: CASSQDPVRQGWGIPGELFF.

The V gene is TRBV6-1, the J gene TRBJ2-6; D is undetermined. The V gene's germline CDR1 is MNHNS and CDR2 SASEGT. The CDR3 length is 15 residues. The germline V and J ends were trimmed by 2 bases and 4 bases, with 9 bases remaining between them. Here the CDR3 DNA reads TGTGCCAGCAGTGAACGCAGTGGAGGGGCCAACGTCCTGACTTTC. This translates into CASSERSGGANVLTF.

The chain uses TRBV15 and TRBJ2-7; 12 positions agree with TRBD1. V trimming: 3 bases; J trimming: 4 bases; junction bases outside the gene matches: 10. CDR3 length: 17 amino acids. CDR1 is LNHNV, CDR2 YYDKDF, per germline (reference sequence). The CDR3 is CATSSAAGTGGIYEQYF. The CDR3 nucleotides are TGTGCCACCAGCAGTGCCGCCGGGACAGGGGGCATATACGAGCAGTACTTC.

The genes are TRBV4-1 and TRBJ2-3; no clear D. In germline, CDR1 is MGHRA, CDR2 YSYEKL. Trimming removed 0 bases at V and 3 bases at J, with 13 bases between. The CDR3 is made up of 16 amino acids. For the CDR3, the DNA is TGCGCCAGCAGCCAAGATATAAGCGAGGATACAGATACGCAGTATTTT. This codes for CASSQDISEDTDTQYF.

V usage is TRBV29-1 and J usage is TRBJ2-7, with 11 bases matching TRBD1. Germline CDR1 SQVTM, CDR2 ANQGSEA. V was pared by 4 bases and J by 3 bases, with 5 bases of the junction left unmatched. The CDR3 sequence is 14 residues long. CDR3 nucleotides: TGCAGCGTTGTACTCGGGACAGGGGGCTACGAGCAGTACTTC. It codes for CSVVLGTGGYEQYF.

J is TRBJ1-2 and V is TRBV6-1, with D uncertain. The length of the CDR3 is 12 residues. The V end lost 8 bases, the J end lost 8 bases, and 15 bases lay between the germline ends. Germline V CDR1 and CDR2: MNHNS, SASEGT. CDR3 amino acids: CASAQFPGGYTF. CDR3 sequence (DNA): TGTGCCAGCGCGCAATTTCCGGGGGGCTACACCTTC.

This chain uses TRBV5-1 with TRBJ1-2; D remains ambiguous. Trimming cost V 4 bases and J 2 bases, with 12 bases left between them. Germline V gives CDR1 SGHRS, CDR2 YFSETQ. This CDR3 comprises 14 residues. CDR3 sequence (DNA): TGCGCCAGCAGCGAAACGACTGAGAACTATGGCTACACCTTC. Its protein product is CASSETTENYGYTF. The full variable domain, in which reference TRBV5-1 and TRBJ1-2 provide the parts outside the CDR3, is KAGVTQTPRYLIKTRGQQVTLSCSPISGHRSVSWYQQTPGQGLQFLFEYFSETQRNKGNFPGRFSGRQFSNSRSEMNVSTLELGDSALYLCASSETTENYGYTFGSGTRLTVV.

This clone was picked up a small number of times. This rearrangement joins TRBV6-1 to TRBJ1-1; TRBD1 is a possible D gene (6 bases). V gave up 6 bases and J gave up 3 bases, with 11 bases separating them. Germline values: CDR1 MNHNS, CDR2 SASEGT. The CDR3 contains 13 residues. This CDR3 is CASSRQVYTEAFF. DNA of the CDR3: TGTGCCAGCAGCCGACAGGTATACACTGAAGCTTTCTTT.

This clone was found many times. The chain joins TRBV14 to TRBJ2-5; D unresolved. Trimming pared 3 bases from V and 9 bases from J, leaving 11 bases between. Germline CDR1 reads SGHDN; CDR2 reads FVKESK. The CDR3 has 12 amino acids. CDR3 in DNA: TGTGCCAGCAGCCACGTTGATTCCTCCCAGTACTTC. Its translation: CASSHVDSSQYF.

This clone came up a few times. The chain joins TRBV28 to TRBJ1-5; 9 nucleotides agree with TRBD1. Trimming removed 4 bases from V and 2 bases from J; junction bases left unmatched: 9. The CDR3 contains 17 residues. Germline CDR1 reads MDHEN; CDR2 reads SYDVKM. CDR3 loop: CASSSGQGLVGNQPQHF. Here the CDR3 DNA reads TGTGCCAGCAGTTCGGGACAGGGATTAGTTGGCAATCAGCCCCAGCATTTT.